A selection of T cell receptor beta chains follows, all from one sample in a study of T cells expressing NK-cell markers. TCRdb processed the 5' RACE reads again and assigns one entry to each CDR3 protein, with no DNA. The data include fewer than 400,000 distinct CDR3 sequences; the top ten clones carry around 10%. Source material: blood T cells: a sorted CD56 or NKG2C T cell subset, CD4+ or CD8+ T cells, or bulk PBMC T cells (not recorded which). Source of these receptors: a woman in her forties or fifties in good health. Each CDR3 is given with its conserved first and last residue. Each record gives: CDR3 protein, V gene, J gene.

cdr3_aa: CASEGGGFSYNEQFF; v_call: TRBV11-2; j_call: TRBJ2-1
cdr3_aa: CASSLLRTSGRADTGELFF; v_call: TRBV12-3/TRBV12-4; j_call: TRBJ2-2
cdr3_aa: CASSQPRSEDTQYF; v_call: TRBV4-2; j_call: TRBJ2-3
cdr3_aa: CSARDQGTGGYNEQFF; v_call: TRBV20-1; j_call: TRBJ2-1
cdr3_aa: CASSLGGEREDTQYF; v_call: TRBV5-1; j_call: TRBJ2-3
cdr3_aa: CASSSPGTGGTNEKLFF; v_call: TRBV12-3/TRBV12-4; j_call: TRBJ1-4
cdr3_aa: CAISAYRGRGEKLFF; v_call: TRBV10-3; j_call: TRBJ1-4
cdr3_aa: CSVEDAGGAFF; v_call: TRBV29-1; j_call: TRBJ1-1
cdr3_aa: CASSFVPGHSYYGYTF; v_call: TRBV5-1; j_call: TRBJ1-2
cdr3_aa: CASSSLGEETQYF; v_call: TRBV27; j_call: TRBJ2-5
cdr3_aa: CASSLRTTSGNSYNEQFF; v_call: TRBV12-3/TRBV12-4; j_call: TRBJ2-1
cdr3_aa: CASNEYDGELFF; v_call: TRBV5-1; j_call: TRBJ2-2
cdr3_aa: CASSPPTWQPNTEAFF; v_call: TRBV11-2; j_call: TRBJ1-1
cdr3_aa: CASSYSQIAGVPDTQYF; v_call: TRBV6-5; j_call: TRBJ2-3
cdr3_aa: CASRSRDRGSAGELFF; v_call: TRBV6-5; j_call: TRBJ2-2
cdr3_aa: CSASRNRVDTEAFF; v_call: TRBV20-1; j_call: TRBJ1-1
cdr3_aa: CASYDSGSYNEQFF; v_call: TRBV11-3; j_call: TRBJ2-1
cdr3_aa: CASSSTIVAGGFTDTQYF; v_call: TRBV7-3; j_call: TRBJ2-3
cdr3_aa: CASSPTTGGHDTQYF; v_call: TRBV2; j_call: TRBJ2-3
cdr3_aa: CASSRTGGGELFF; v_call: TRBV12-3/TRBV12-4; j_call: TRBJ2-2
cdr3_aa: CASSLAPGLATTFF; v_call: TRBV5-1; j_call: TRBJ1-1
cdr3_aa: CATSEGTRTGELFF; v_call: TRBV24-1; j_call: TRBJ2-2
cdr3_aa: CASSQGGRDSLYEQYF; v_call: TRBV3-1; j_call: TRBJ2-7
cdr3_aa: CASGPVTSGGTGELFF; v_call: TRBV12-5; j_call: TRBJ2-2
cdr3_aa: CASSPNRDEQYF; v_call: TRBV19; j_call: TRBJ2-7
cdr3_aa: CASRNLGRDTEAFF; v_call: TRBV6-5; j_call: TRBJ1-1
cdr3_aa: CSAPGGQGDEKLFF; v_call: TRBV20-1; j_call: TRBJ1-4
cdr3_aa: CASSYAGLGYTF; v_call: TRBV6-2/TRBV6-3; j_call: TRBJ1-2
cdr3_aa: CSVISEASGSEGETQYF; v_call: TRBV20-1; j_call: TRBJ2-5
cdr3_aa: CASRTRVTSLAGFQETQYF; v_call: TRBV12-2; j_call: TRBJ2-5
cdr3_aa: CAISEPGTGLGYEQYF; v_call: TRBV10-3; j_call: TRBJ2-7
cdr3_aa: CASSLIGRSTDTQYF; v_call: TRBV27; j_call: TRBJ2-3
cdr3_aa: CASSFDLASSPLHF; v_call: TRBV12-3/TRBV12-4; j_call: TRBJ1-6
cdr3_aa: CASSPLGGSGGELFF; v_call: TRBV3-1; j_call: TRBJ2-2
cdr3_aa: CASSPGTQANYGYTF; v_call: TRBV18; j_call: TRBJ1-2
cdr3_aa: CATSAVAADTQYF; v_call: TRBV24-1; j_call: TRBJ2-3
cdr3_aa: CSARRGGRTDTQYF; v_call: TRBV20-1; j_call: TRBJ2-3
cdr3_aa: CSVQGTTEAFF; v_call: TRBV29-1; j_call: TRBJ1-1
cdr3_aa: CASSRQGFGYNEQFF; v_call: TRBV21-1; j_call: TRBJ2-1
cdr3_aa: CASSQDGPGVGYTF; v_call: TRBV14; j_call: TRBJ1-2
cdr3_aa: CASSFIGGTEAFF; v_call: TRBV27; j_call: TRBJ1-1
cdr3_aa: CASSSTIAGVTGELFF; v_call: TRBV7-8; j_call: TRBJ2-2
cdr3_aa: CASSTTDRPQHF; v_call: TRBV19; j_call: TRBJ1-5
cdr3_aa: CASSYSSLAQETQYF; v_call: TRBV6-2/TRBV6-3; j_call: TRBJ2-5